The 28 T cell receptor beta chains below were found in one sample sequenced in a study of T cells in Graves' hyperthyroidism and ophthalmopathy. The source material, RNA transcripts, was used to amplify TCR beta CDR3 regions. A first-round RT-PCR of the TCR CDR3 used the HTBI primer set. From the multiplex PCR reads, TCRdb called clonotypes with MiXCR, one entry per CDR3 protein. The sample consists of around 250,000 distinct CDR3 sequences, over 15% of them appearing once. The sample was blood. The receptors stem from a woman aged 18-29 years with Graves' ophthalmopathy.

This clonotype was recorded many times. The chain joins TRBV11-3 to TRBJ2-3, with 10 bases aligning to TRBD1. After removal of 1 base from V and 6 bases from J, the junction contained 10 bases not matched to a gene. The CDR3 has 17 residues. Germline V gene data show CDR1 as SGHNT and CDR2 as YENEEA. DNA of the CDR3: TGTGCCAGCAGCTTAGCCACGCTGGGACAGGGGAGGGATACGCAGTATTTT. Protein sequence: CASSLATLGQGRDTQYF.

The table lists this clonotype with many counts. This chain links TRBV6-1 with TRBJ1-1, with D perhaps matching TRBD1 (5 bases). The CDR3 sequence is 13 residues long. CDR1 and CDR2 from the germline V gene are MNHNS and SASEGT. V lost 2 bases and J lost 10, with 14 bases in between. This chain's CDR3 is CASSELSGTAAFF. The DNA of the CDR3 is TGTGCCAGCAGTGAACTTTCTGGGACGGCAGCTTTCTTT.

This clonotype was seen at least ten times. J is TRBJ1-2 and V is TRBV12-3 or TRBV12-4, with D maybe TRBD1 (6 bases). Trimming removed 5 bases at V and 4 bases at J, with 17 bases between. CDR3 length equals 15 residues. The CDR3: CASSGIGGGAYGYTF. The CDR3 region has the DNA TGTGCCAGCAGTGGCATAGGTGGGGGCGCCTATGGCTACACCTTC.

The chain has TRBV6-1 and TRBJ1-5, with 11 nucleotides matching TRBD1. This CDR3 has 18 amino acids. Germline V gene data show CDR1 as MNHNS and CDR2 as SASEGT. V lost 1 base and J lost 7; bases outside the gene matches: 12. The CDR3 region is CASSEEEGTGGSRQPQHF. CDR3 nucleotides: TGTGCCAGCAGTGAAGAGGAGGGGACAGGGGGAAGTCGGCAGCCCCAGCATTTT.

This clonotype was detected many times. The chain recombines TRBV28 with TRBJ1-1, with 7 nucleotides matching TRBD1. CDR3 length: 14 amino acids. In germline, CDR1 is MDHEN, CDR2 SYDVKM. V gave up 3 bases and J gave up 4 bases; unmatched junction bases: 5. The CDR3, as DNA: TGTGCCAGCAGTTTTAAGGGGGCGGGCACTGAAGCTTTCTTT. It is translated as CASSFKGAGTEAFF.

This clonotype came up many times. The chain combines TRBV7-6 with TRBJ2-5; TRBD1 matches at 7 bases. The CDR3 is 15 amino acids. Trimming cost V 5 bases and J 2 bases; bases outside gene matches: 8. Per germline, CDR1 SGHVS and CDR2 FNYEAQ. The CDR3, as DNA: TGTGCCAGCAGCCCCCGGGACAGCCGACAAGAGACCCAGTACTTC. It yields the protein CASSPRDSRQETQYF. The complete variable domain, with remaining parts taken from reference TRBV7-6 and TRBJ2-5, reads GAGVSQSPRYKVTKRGQDVALRCDPISGHVSLYWYRQALGQGPEFLTYFNYEAQQDKSGLPNDRFSAERPEGSISTLTIQRTEQRDSAMYRCASSPRDSRQETQYFGPGTRLLVL.

This clonotype was seen many times. The CDR3 loop reads CASGFLAAEQFF. DNA of the CDR3: TGCGCCAGCGGATTCTTGGCAGCTGAGCAGTTCTTC. This chain connects TRBV5-1 to TRBJ2-1; D is unresolved. The V end lost 7 bases, the J end lost 9 bases, and 14 bases lay between the germline ends. The CDR3 loop spans 12 amino acids. CDR1 and CDR2 (germline): SGHRS, YFSETQ.

This clonotype has a count of ten or more. V is TRBV2 and J is TRBJ1-3, with 7 positions matching TRBD1. The CDR3 totals 16 residues. Germline CDR1 SNHLY, CDR2 FYNNEI. V lost 6 bases to trimming and J lost 2 bases; unmatched junction nucleotides: 10. The CDR3 spells CASRPLGQGAGNTIYF. In DNA, the CDR3 is TGTGCCAGCAGACCCCTGGGGCAGGGGGCTGGAAACACCATATATTTT. Full variable domain (remainder filled in from reference TRBV2 and TRBJ1-3): EPEVTQTPSHQVTQMGQEVILRCVPISNHLYFYWYRQILGQKVEFLVSFYNNEISEKSEIFDDQFSVERPDGSNFTLKIRSTKLEDSAMYFCASRPLGQGAGNTIYFGEGSWLTVV.

This clonotype was seen repeatedly, ten times or more. The DNA of the CDR3 is TGCAGTGCTAGCGACAGGGACAATCAGCCCCAGCATTTT. Translated, it gives CSASDRDNQPQHF. This sequence joins TRBV20-1 and TRBJ1-5; 7 bases line up with TRBD1. The ends lost 3 bases at V and 3 bases at J; junction bases unmatched: 2. Germline-derived CDR1 and CDR2 are DFQATT and SNEGSKA (reference sequence). The CDR3 extends over 13 amino acids.

The chain carries TRBV11-3 and TRBJ2-1; tentatively, D is TRBD1 (5 bases). V lost 0 bases, J lost 8 bases, and 8 bases lay in between. Germline CDR1 and CDR2: SGHNT and YENEEA. The CDR3 consists of 13 residues. The CDR3 here is CASSLEPRDEQFF. In DNA form, the CDR3 reads TGTGCCAGCAGCTTAGAACCCAGGGATGAGCAGTTCTTC.

This clonotype was picked up many times. The genes are TRBV30 and TRBJ2-5, with D possibly matching TRBD2 (6 bases). The length of the CDR3 is 12 residues. In germline, CDR1 is GTSNPN, CDR2 SVGIG (reference sequence). The CDR3: CALEGPQETQYF. In DNA, the CDR3 is TGTGCTTTGGAGGGGCCCCAAGAGACCCAGTACTTC.

In this sample, this clonotype turned up many times. This chain connects TRBV29-1 to TRBJ1-2, with TRBD1 matching over 9 bases. Germline CDR1 is SQVTM and CDR2 is ANQGSEA. The CDR3 spans 15 residues. V gave up 4 bases and J gave up 3 bases; unmatched junction bases: 9. The CDR3 region has the DNA TGCAGCGTTGGCCAAACAGGGGGCCGGGACTATGGCTACACCTTC. Translating gives CSVGQTGGRDYGYTF.

The rearrangement uses TRBV2 and TRBJ2-3, with TRBD2 matching 13 bases. V trimming: 3 bases; J trimming: 2 bases; junction bases outside the gene matches: 14. There are 20 residues in the CDR3. Germline V gene lookup returns CDR1 SNHLY and CDR2 FYNNEI. CDR3 loop: CASSDPLKTSGRDSTDTQYF. The CDR3 DNA follows: TGTGCCAGCAGTGACCCTCTGAAAACTAGCGGGAGGGATTCCACAGATACGCAGTATTTT.

This clonotype was seen ten or more times. The V and J genes are TRBV7-8 and TRBJ2-1; TRBD2 matches 9 bases. The CDR3 has 16 amino acids. Germline assignment: CDR1 SGHVS and CDR2 FQNEAQ. Trimming removed 7 bases from V and 3 bases from J; junction bases left unmatched: 10. As DNA, the CDR3 is TGTGCCAGCACTCCTGGGCGGGGGGGCATCTACAATGAGCAGTTCTTC. Protein: CASTPGRGGIYNEQFF.

Notes on this clonotype: With a much larger clone just one base away, this may be a read error. V usage is TRBV27 and J usage is TRBJ2-1; TRBD1 matches at 7 bases. Germline V gives CDR1 MNHEY, CDR2 SMNVEV (reference sequence). V trimming: 5 bases; J trimming: 8 bases; junction bases outside the gene matches: 9. This CDR3 region has 14 residues. CDR3 DNA sequence: TGTGCCAGCAGTGCATCACACAGGGGCGATGAGCAGTTCTTC. Its translation is CASSASHRGDEQFF.

A word on this clonotype: A much larger clone lies a single base off, so this may be a read error. This CDR3 is missing its conserved last phenylalanine or tryptophan, likely due to a read error. The chain joins TRBV29-1 to TRBJ2-7; perhaps TRBD1 as D (5 bases). Germline V CDR1 and CDR2: SQVTM, ANQGSEA. Trimming removed 4 bases at V and 2 bases at J, with 6 bases between. The CDR3 is 11 residues long. Written as DNA, the CDR3 is TGCAGCGTTGGACAGACCTACGAGCAGTACCTC. Protein sequence: CSVGQTYEQYL.

In its sample, this clonotype was seen many times. The chain employs TRBV20-1 and TRBJ1-5, with TRBD1 as a possible D gene (6 bases). V was cut by 5 bases and J by 0 bases, with 14 bases left in between. Germline CDR1 reads DFQATT; CDR2 reads SNEGSKA (reference sequence). The CDR3 length is 15 residues. In DNA form, the CDR3 reads TGCAGTGCTTTCCAGACAGGTTTTAGCAATCAGCCCCAGCATTTT. It codes for CSAFQTGFSNQPQHF.

This clonotype was counted a few times. J is TRBJ2-2 and V is TRBV9; 10 nucleotides line up with TRBD1. Looked up from germline, CDR1 is SGDLS and CDR2 is YYNGEE. The CDR3 consists of 17 residues. Trimming at V came to 0 bases and at J to 4 bases, leaving 6 bases not matched to a gene. The DNA of the CDR3 is TGTGCCAGCAGCGTAGATGGGACAGGGGTCGGCACCGGGGAGCTGTTTTTT. It specifies CASSVDGTGVGTGELFF.

This clonotype was observed many times. The chain is built from TRBV28 and TRBJ2-1; TRBD1 is a possible D gene (5 bases). This CDR3 spans 13 amino acids. The germline CDR1 and CDR2 sequences are MDHEN and SYDVKM. Trimming cost V 2 bases and J 8 bases, with 10 bases left between them. The CDR3 DNA reads TGTGCCAGCAGTTTACTGTCCAGGGATGAGCAGTTCTTC. It translates to CASSLLSRDEQFF.

V usage is TRBV19 and J usage is TRBJ2-1, with 10 bases lining up with TRBD2. The V segment lost 4 bases and the J segment 6 bases; nucleotides outside the gene matches: 12. The germline gives CDR1 LNHDA, CDR2 SQIVND (reference sequence). The CDR3 consists of 17 residues. CDR3 sequence: CASSNGVPGLAFNEQFF. The CDR3 region has the DNA TGTGCCAGTAGTAATGGGGTACCGGGACTAGCGTTCAATGAGCAGTTCTTC.

The table lists this clonotype with many counts. V usage is TRBV11-3 and J usage is TRBJ2-3, with D hard to call. Germline CDR1 is SGHNT and CDR2 is YENEEA. The ends were cut back, 5 bases at V and 1 base at J, with 10 bases in the middle. CDR3 length: 14 residues. This CDR3 is CASSLPAGTDTQYF. The DNA of the CDR3 is TGTGCCAGCAGCCTCCCTGCTGGCACAGATACGCAGTATTTT.

This clonotype was picked up many times. The rearrangement joins TRBV20-1 to TRBJ2-3, with D tentatively TRBD2 (6 bases). The CDR3 contains 14 residues. V lost 3 bases to trimming and J lost 5 bases, with 15 bases between them. Per the germline V gene, CDR1 is DFQATT and CDR2 is SNEGSKA (reference sequence). As DNA, the CDR3 is TGCAGTGCTAGTATCGGGAGTGCTGGAGATACGCAGTATTTT. It is translated as CSASIGSAGDTQYF.

At least ten counts were recorded for this clonotype. J is TRBJ1-2 and V is TRBV3-1; TRBD1 agrees at 8 bases. V gave up 2 bases and J gave up 4 bases; unmatched junction bases: 3. The length of the CDR3 is 14 residues. The germline V gene encodes CDR1 LGHDT and CDR2 YNNKEL (reference sequence). Here the CDR3 DNA reads TGTGCCAGCAGCCAACCAGACAGGGGCTATGGCTACACCTTC. This codes for CASSQPDRGYGYTF.

In this sample, this clonotype turned up many times. The chain joins TRBV25-1 to TRBJ1-2; D ambiguous. The germline gives CDR1 MGHDK, CDR2 SYGVNS. The germline V and J ends were trimmed by 8 bases and 0 bases, with 25 bases remaining between them. The CDR3 loop spans 18 amino acids. The CDR3 DNA reads as TGTGCCAGCCGCGGGGTCGGCAGCACCCCAATCACTAACTATGGCTACACCTTC. This translates into CASRGVGSTPITNYGYTF.

V and J are TRBV2 and TRBJ2-3, with a weak D call TRBD2 (5 bases). Trimming took 9 bases from V and 1 from J, leaving 14 bases between them. The CDR3 is 14 residues long. In germline, CDR1 is SNHLY, CDR2 FYNNEI. CDR3 nucleotide sequence: TGTGCCAGGACTACCTTTGGGGGCACAGATACGCAGTATTTT. This sequence encodes CARTTFGGTDTQYF.

This clonotype was counted at least ten times. This chain connects TRBV6-2 or TRBV6-3 to TRBJ2-7; D uncertain. CDR3 length: 15 amino acids. The germline gives CDR1 MNHEY, CDR2 SVGEGT. V was shortened by 1 base and J by 2 bases, with 12 bases between the two germline ends. The CDR3 reads CASSYLAASTYEQYF. The CDR3 bases are TGTGCCAGCAGTTACTTGGCGGCTTCAACCTACGAGCAGTACTTC.

In its sample, this clonotype was seen many times. This rearrangement joins TRBV3-1 to TRBJ1-5; unclear D gene. The CDR3 contains 12 residues. CDR1 and CDR2 from the germline V gene are LGHDT and YNNKEL (reference sequence). V lost 4 bases, J lost 4 bases, and 5 bases lay in between. The CDR3 loop is CASSRANQPQHF. DNA of the CDR3: TGTGCCAGCAGCCGGGCGAATCAGCCCCAGCATTTT.

The V and J genes are TRBV7-8 and TRBJ2-7; D is uncertain. The CDR3 length is 14 residues. In germline, CDR1 is SGHVS, CDR2 FQNEAQ. Between the trimmed V and J ends, which lost 1 base and 2 bases, there was a span of 9 bases. CDR3 sequence reads: CASSLGLGPYEQYF. The DNA for the CDR3 is TGTGCCAGCAGCTTAGGATTGGGCCCCTACGAGCAGTACTTC.